This TCR beta chain is from a study of human T cells and chemical hapten exposure. Looking at the study overall: All patients underwent weekly scalp dosing with diphenylcyclopropenone for the full approximately 25-week study. Regarding the study as a whole: Compared to controls, expanded TCRs made significantly more large clusters of similar CDR3s.

After removal of 6 bases from V and 7 bases from J, the junction contained 11 bases not matched to a gene. Germline lookup yields CDR1 SQVTM and CDR2 ANQGSEA. This CDR3 is 14 amino acids long. Worth noting for this clonotype: Its antigen is currently unknown.

The time point is: patch test 3, about 24 weeks after DPC sensitization. Treatment given: therapeutic diphenylcyclopropenone sensitization with weekly scalp DPC. Ahead of applying each patch test, blood was sampled. Someone pulled total RNA out of unfractionated whole blood. TCRdb re-derived calls from the RACE reads in MiXCR, one entry per CDR3 protein. The sample lists around 130,000 distinct CDR3 sequences; about 10% were seen once. The specimen comprised whole blood, sampled in connection with sensitization to the hapten diphenylcyclopropenone (DPC). The sequence derives from a woman between 50 and 59 years old with alopecia areata. Some clones in this sample may be carry-over from other donors' samples. V usage is TRBV29-1 and J usage is TRBJ2-1, with 8 nucleotides matching TRBD1. CDR3 nucleotide sequence: TGCAGCGTCGCGACAGGGGCCCCTCGGAATGAGCAGTTCTTC. Its protein product is CSVATGAPRNEQFF.